Below, 30 T cell receptor beta chains from the same sample are listed, as sequenced in a study of response to subunit inactivated influenza vaccine. TCRdb re-derived calls from the RT-PCR reads in MiXCR, one entry per CDR3 protein. The repertoire has 650,000 to 800,000 distinct CDR3 sequences, 11% to 15% of them found once; the top ten carry less than 9%. This specimen was PBMCs from blood, taken approximately 15 days before vaccination. These receptors were collected from a man between 45 and 60 years old who received an inactivated influenza vaccine.

The chain employs TRBV11-3 and TRBJ2-7; tentative D call: TRBD1 (7 bases). The germline V and J ends were trimmed by 1 base and 5 bases, with 18 bases remaining between them. The CDR3 is 16 residues long. From germline, CDR1 is SGHNT and CDR2 YENEEA. CDR3 region: CASSLGGSRGRHEQYF. The CDR3 coding sequence is TGTGCCAGCAGCTTAGGTGGGAGCAGGGGGAGGCACGAGCAGTACTTC.

The chain carries TRBV5-1 and TRBJ2-6; D is uncertain. CDR1 and CDR2 (germline): SGHRS, YFSETQ. V gave up 0 bases and J gave up 2 bases, with 9 bases separating them. There are 16 residues in the CDR3. CDR3 loop: CASSLDRAAGANVLTF. The CDR3 nucleotides are TGCGCCAGCAGCTTGGATAGGGCAGCTGGGGCCAACGTCCTGACTTTC.

This clonotype was observed a few times. This rearrangement joins TRBV11-1 to TRBJ2-3; TRBD2 aligns across 8 bases. Germline V gene lookup returns CDR1 SGHAT and CDR2 FQDESV (reference sequence). This CDR3 comprises 18 residues. After removal of 5 bases from V and 2 bases from J, the junction contained 15 bases not matched to a gene. The CDR3 here is CASSPAGVDGPYTDTQYF. CDR3 sequence (DNA): TGTGCCAGCAGCCCAGCGGGGGTGGACGGGCCCTACACAGATACGCAGTATTTT.

This clonotype was counted a single time. The V gene is TRBV27, the J gene TRBJ1-5; maybe TRBD1 (5 bases). CDR1 is MNHEY and CDR2 is SMNVEV in the germline V gene (reference sequence). The CDR3 is 15 amino acids. V shed 0 bases and J shed 6 bases, with 12 bases lying between them. The CDR3 protein is CASSLSRSGPQPQHF. In DNA, the CDR3 is TGTGCCAGCAGTTTATCGAGGTCAGGGCCTCAGCCCCAGCATTTT.

The chain joins TRBV7-9 to TRBJ2-1; TRBD2 agrees at 11 bases. Per the germline V gene, CDR1 is SEHNR and CDR2 is FQNEAQ (reference sequence). The CDR3 length is 17 residues. V lost 5 bases to trimming and J lost 6 bases; unmatched junction nucleotides: 12. This chain's CDR3 is CASSRLASGRSGNEQFF. CDR3 DNA: TGTGCCAGCAGCCGCTTGGCTAGCGGGAGGTCTGGCAATGAGCAGTTCTTC. The full variable domain, in which reference TRBV7-9 and TRBJ2-1 provide the parts outside the CDR3, is DTGVSQNPRHKITKRGQNVTFRCDPISEHNRLYWYRQTLGQGPEFLTYFQNEAQLEKSRLLSDRFSAERPKGSFSTLEIQRTEQGDSAMYLCASSRLASGRSGNEQFFGPGTRLTVL.

The sample holds a few counts of this clonotype. The chain carries TRBV29-1 and TRBJ2-5; 12 bases are a match to TRBD2. V was pared by 4 bases and J by 7 bases, with 13 bases of the junction left unmatched. Germline values: CDR1 SQVTM, CDR2 ANQGSEA. The length of the CDR3 is 16 residues. The CDR3 loop reads CSVAASGGDSFWTQYF. The CDR3 coding sequence is TGCAGCGTTGCGGCTAGCGGGGGGGATTCTTTTTGGACCCAGTACTTC.

This clonotype has more than one count but fewer than ten. This may be a read error: a much more frequent sequence differs by one nucleotide. The rearrangement links TRBV29-1 to TRBJ2-3; D is unclear. The CDR3 contains 10 residues. The germline V gene encodes CDR1 SQVTM and CDR2 ANQGSEA. V shed 3 bases and J shed 3 bases, with 1 base lying between them. CDR3 sequence: CSVETDTQYF. The CDR3 bases are TGCAGCGTTGAGACAGATACGCAGTATTTT.

This clonotype was seen at least ten times. The chain combines TRBV19 with TRBJ1-2; D not resolved. This CDR3 spans 14 amino acids. Germline V CDR1 and CDR2: LNHDA, SQIVND (reference sequence). Trimming shortened V by 3 bases and J by 1 base, and 9 bases separated the two germline ends. The CDR3 DNA follows: TGTGCCAGTAGTATGAGACTCTTTAACTATGGCTACACCTTC. It translates to CASSMRLFNYGYTF.

V usage is TRBV11-3 and J usage is TRBJ2-3; D uncertain. V lost 3 bases and J lost 0, with 10 bases in between. The CDR3 covers 15 residues. Germline CDR1 reads SGHNT; CDR2 reads YENEEA. The CDR3 region has the DNA TGTGCCAGCAGCTTTGGCAGCTCTAGCACAGATACGCAGTATTTT. Encoded protein: CASSFGSSSTDTQYF.

This clonotype was detected ten times or more. This chain uses TRBV29-1 with TRBJ1-1; 12 positions match TRBD1. Germline V lookup: CDR1 SQVTM, CDR2 ANQGSEA. The CDR3 spans 15 residues. V was clipped by 6 bases and J by 8 bases; unmatched bases: 13. The CDR3 coding sequence is TGCAGCGTCAGGGACAGGGGGCGTGCGGGCGAAGAAGCTTTCTTT. It yields the protein CSVRDRGRAGEEAFF.

This clonotype was picked up many times. The V gene is TRBV29-1, the J gene TRBJ2-1, with 9 bases aligning to TRBD2. This CDR3 spans 14 amino acids. Germline V gene data show CDR1 as SQVTM and CDR2 as ANQGSEA. V trimming: 0 bases; J trimming: 8 bases; junction bases outside the gene matches: 5. In DNA form, the CDR3 reads TGCAGCGTTGAAGATCCTAGCGGGGTCTATGAGCAGTTCTTC. This codes for CSVEDPSGVYEQFF.

The chain recombines TRBV7-2 with TRBJ1-1; the D is unclear. The V end was cut by 3 bases, the J end by 5 bases, with 13 bases between. The length of the CDR3 is 14 residues. Looked up from germline, CDR1 is SGHTA and CDR2 is FQGNSA. The CDR3 here is CASSFLPMGTEAFF. The CDR3 DNA follows: TGTGCCAGCAGCTTTCTTCCTATGGGAACTGAAGCTTTCTTT.

This clonotype came up many times. This chain links TRBV7-3 with TRBJ1-1; D not resolved. Deletions cut 2 bases from V and 8 bases from J, with 12 bases between. The CDR3 sequence is 13 residues long. The germline CDR1 and CDR2 sequences are SGHTA and FQGTGA. This chain's CDR3 is CASSLDMVSEAFF. CDR3 DNA: TGTGCCAGCAGCTTAGATATGGTGTCGGAAGCTTTCTTT.

This clonotype was seen more than once but under ten times. The rearrangement links TRBV25-1 to TRBJ2-7, with 9 bases that match TRBD2. Germline CDR1 is MGHDK and CDR2 is SYGVNS. The CDR3 length is 16 residues. Unmatched junction bases numbered 5, after V lost 0 bases and J lost 2 bases. This chain's CDR3 is CASSEYWTSVTYEQYF. CDR3 in DNA: TGTGCCAGCAGTGAATACTGGACTAGCGTTACCTACGAGCAGTACTTC.

This clonotype is a singleton in its sample. The rearrangement joins TRBV6-7 to TRBJ1-2; 9 bases fit TRBD1. TRBV6-7 is identified as an open reading frame with a role that is uncertain. The trim removed 5 bases at V and 0 bases at J, leaving 7 bases unmatched. The CDR3 contains 16 residues. CDR3 amino acids: CASSRPRTGANYGYTF. The CDR3 DNA reads TGTGCCAGCAGTCGACCCAGGACAGGGGCTAACTATGGCTACACCTTC.

The CDR3 region has the DNA TGTGCCATCAGCTTTACACAGGGGGCTTCTAATGAAAAACTGTTTTTT. Its protein is CAISFTQGASNEKLFF. The chain uses TRBV10-3 and TRBJ1-4, with 9 bases aligning to TRBD1. Germline-derived CDR1 and CDR2 are ENHRY and SYGVKD. J gave up 3 bases and V 6 bases, and 8 bases lay outside the gene matches. This CDR3 has 16 residues.

The chain employs TRBV24-1 and TRBJ1-5; D gene ambiguous. Trimming stripped 2 bases from V and 0 bases from J, with 7 bases between. CDR1 and CDR2 from the germline V gene are KGHDR and SFDVKD. The CDR3 loop spans 15 amino acids. Here the CDR3 DNA reads TGTGCCACCAGTGATTCAGGAGGTAGCAATCAGCCCCAGCATTTT. This gives the protein CATSDSGGSNQPQHF.

In this sample, this clonotype turned up many times. The CDR3 sequence is CASSLRLPGANEKLFF. Here the CDR3 DNA reads TGTGCCAGCAGCTTAAGATTGCCAGGGGCTAATGAAAAACTGTTTTTT. The rearrangement uses TRBV11-2 and TRBJ1-4; perhaps TRBD1 as D (6 bases). V was pared by 2 bases and J by 3 bases, with 13 bases between. CDR3 length: 16 amino acids. Germline-derived CDR1 and CDR2 are SGHAT and FQNNGV.

This clonotype was observed a few times. The chain has TRBV4-2 and TRBJ1-3, with unresolved D. The CDR3 totals 15 residues. The V end was cut by 0 bases, the J end by 4 bases, with 10 bases between. The germline CDR1 and CDR2 sequences are LGHNA and YNFKEQ. CDR3 in DNA: TGTGCCAGCAGCCAAGATTTAAGGGCAGGAAACACCATATATTTT. Amino acids: CASSQDLRAGNTIYF.

This clonotype was seen only a few times. The chain employs TRBV7-2 and TRBJ2-5, with a weak D call TRBD2 (6 bases). Trimming removed 1 base from V and 7 bases from J, with 16 bases in between. The CDR3 covers 15 residues. Germline loops: CDR1 SGHTA, CDR2 FQGNSA. The CDR3 spells CASSLDVAGPLTQYF. CDR3 DNA: TGTGCCAGCAGCTTAGACGTTGCGGGGCCGTTGACCCAGTACTTC.

The gene calls are TRBV19 and TRBJ2-7; D perhaps matches TRBD2 (7 bases). The germline V and J ends were trimmed by 6 bases and 4 bases, with 19 bases remaining between them. CDR1 LNHDA and CDR2 SQIVND come from the germline V gene (reference sequence). The CDR3 extends over 15 amino acids. The CDR3 DNA follows: TGTGCCAGTAGCGAAGAAGGGGGGGGCCGATACGAGCAGTACTTC. It translates to CASSEEGGGRYEQYF.

This clonotype was detected only a few times. The V and J genes are TRBV7-2 and TRBJ1-4; D possibly corresponds to TRBD1 (6 bases). The CDR3 is 15 amino acids. Trimming took off 5 bases at V and 2 bases at J, with 12 bases between the two ends. CDR1 SGHTA and CDR2 FQGNSA come from the germline V gene. The CDR3 region has the DNA TGTGCCAGCAGCGCCCAGGGGCGGACTAATGAAAAACTGTTTTTT. This translates into CASSAQGRTNEKLFF.

This clonotype was counted between two and nine times. The chain carries TRBV27 and TRBJ2-1; 12 bases match TRBD2. This CDR3 spans 16 amino acids. After removal of 3 bases from V and 3 bases from J, the junction contained 3 bases not matched to a gene. Germline V gene data show CDR1 as MNHEY and CDR2 as SMNVEV (reference sequence). The CDR3 loop reads CASSFRTSGDYNEQFF. The CDR3 nucleotides are TGTGCCAGCAGTTTTAGGACTAGCGGGGACTACAATGAGCAGTTCTTC.

This clonotype was picked up many times. This chain joins TRBV3-1 and TRBJ2-7; no reliable D call. Germline V CDR1 and CDR2: LGHDT, YNNKEL (reference sequence). The CDR3 consists of 11 residues. Trimming cost V 2 bases and J 5 bases, with 4 bases left between them. The DNA for the CDR3 is TGTGCCAGCAGCCAAAGAAACGAGCAGTACTTC. The encoded protein is CASSQRNEQYF.

The rearrangement links TRBV7-3 to TRBJ2-1; 11 bases are a match to TRBD2. This CDR3 has 16 residues. Trimming took 5 bases from V and 4 from J; bases not matched to a gene: 7. CDR1 is SGHTA and CDR2 is FQGTGA in the germline V gene. CDR3 DNA: TGTGCCAGCAGCATAGCGGGAGGGGGGCCGTACAATGAGCAGTTCTTC. Its protein product is CASSIAGGGPYNEQFF.

This clonotype was counted a few times. This chain links TRBV28 with TRBJ1-1; 7 bases match TRBD1. This CDR3 region has 18 residues. Germline lookup yields CDR1 MDHEN and CDR2 SYDVKM. The trim removed 7 bases at V and 10 bases at J, leaving 27 bases unmatched. The CDR3 here is CASTAQRRQGGRGRGAFF. CDR3 nucleotide sequence: TGTGCCAGCACGGCACAAAGAAGACAGGGAGGTCGTGGGAGGGGAGCTTTCTTT. Together with reference TRBV28 and TRBJ1-1, the CDR3 gives the full variable domain: DVKVTQSSRYLVKRTGEKVFLECVQDMDHENMFWYRQDPGLGLRLIYFSYDVKMKEKGDIPEGYSVSREKKERFSLILESASTNQTSMYLCASTAQRRQGGRGRGAFFGQGTRLTVV.

The chain is built from TRBV4-3 and TRBJ2-3, with 16 bases fitting TRBD2. Trimming cost V 4 bases and J 2 bases; bases outside gene matches: 9. This CDR3 contains 19 residues. Germline V gene data show CDR1 as LGHNA and CDR2 as YSLEER. This chain's CDR3 is CASSLYGTSGGAYTDTQYF. The CDR3, as DNA: TGCGCCAGCAGCCTATACGGGACTAGCGGGGGGGCCTACACAGATACGCAGTATTTT.

This chain links TRBV9 with TRBJ2-7; D may correspond to TRBD1 or TRBD2 (6 bases each). V was cut by 0 bases and J by 2 bases, with 18 bases left in between. CDR3 length: 17 residues. The germline V gene has CDR1 SGDLS and CDR2 YYNGEE. CDR3 bases: TGTGCCAGCAGCGTAGGGCCCGGAGGCGGGACACCCTACGAGCAGTACTTC. It is translated as CASSVGPGGGTPYEQYF. Together with reference TRBV9 and TRBJ2-7, the CDR3 gives the full variable domain: DSGVTQTPKHLITATGQRVTLRCSPRSGDLSVYWYQQSLDQGLQFLIQYYNGEERAKGNILERFSAQQFPDLHSELNLSSLELGDSALYFCASSVGPGGGTPYEQYFGPGTRLTVT.

This clonotype was seen only once. The chain links TRBV18 to TRBJ2-3, with 7 nucleotides matching TRBD2. The J segment lost 6 bases and the V segment lost 3 bases, leaving 12 bases of the junction unmatched. The CDR3 sequence is 16 residues long. The V gene's germline CDR1 is KGHSH and CDR2 LQKENI. The CDR3 protein is CASSPPMGRGSDTQYF. The CDR3 DNA reads as TGTGCCAGCTCACCCCCGATGGGGCGGGGGAGCGATACGCAGTATTTT. Complete variable domain (other parts from reference TRBV18 and TRBJ2-3): NAGVMQNPRHLVRRRGQEARLRCSPMKGHSHVYWYRQLPEEGLKFMVYLQKENIIDESGMPKERFSAEFPKEGPSILRIQQVVRGDSAAYFCASSPPMGRGSDTQYFGPGTRLTVL.

The V call is TRBV11-1, the J call TRBJ2-7, with 12 nucleotides matching TRBD2. This CDR3 has 18 residues. The germline V gene has CDR1 SGHAT and CDR2 FQDESV (reference sequence). V shed 5 bases, J shed 0 bases, and the junction held 11 bases outside the gene matches. CDR3 amino acids: CASSTQPGLAGRSYEQYF. The CDR3, as DNA: TGTGCCAGCAGCACCCAACCGGGACTAGCGGGCCGCTCCTACGAGCAGTACTTC.